Listed here are 26 T cell receptor beta chains from one sample, sequenced in a study of spatial heterogeneity in lung cancer. TCRdb re-derived calls from the 5' RACE reads in MiXCR, one entry per CDR3 protein. The table records 39,000 or so distinct CDR3 sequences, around 7% of them present only once. Time point indicated: sample taken at primary tumor resection. Sequencing was performed on PBMCs, taken at surgery. Receptor source: a male donor with early-stage non-small cell lung cancer.

This clonotype has only a few counts. The chain employs TRBV11-3 and TRBJ1-2, with D possibly TRBD1 on 5 matching bases. The CDR3 has 15 residues. Looked up from germline, CDR1 is SGHNT and CDR2 is YENEEA. V lost 7 bases to trimming and J lost 4 bases, with 19 bases between them. The CDR3 protein is CASTIRQGMVYGYTF. The CDR3 DNA sequence: TGTGCCAGCACCATCAGGCAGGGAATGGTCTATGGCTACACCTTC.

This clonotype was recorded many times. The V and J genes are TRBV20-1 and TRBJ1-2; D unclear. In germline, CDR1 is DFQATT, CDR2 SNEGSKA (reference sequence). This CDR3 comprises 14 residues. V lost 6 bases and J lost 5, with 19 bases in between. The DNA of the CDR3 is TGCAGTGCGGATCAGGCACAGCCCCAGTATGGCTACACCTTC. As protein: CSADQAQPQYGYTF.

This clonotype appeared a few times. The chain carries TRBV6-2 or TRBV6-3 and TRBJ1-5, with D maybe TRBD1 (6 bases). V was pared by 1 base and J by 4 bases, with 11 bases between. The CDR3 covers 15 residues. CDR1 is MNHEY, CDR2 SVGEGT, per germline. CDR3 nucleotides: TGTGCCAGCAGTTACTTGGGGAGGGGGAATCAGCCCCAGCATTTT. Amino acids: CASSYLGRGNQPQHF.

This clonotype was picked up a small number of times. This sequence joins TRBV7-9 and TRBJ1-4; D call uncertain. Germline V gene lookup returns CDR1 SEHNR and CDR2 FQNEAQ (reference sequence). Trimming stripped 5 bases from V and 7 bases from J, with 11 bases between. The CDR3 covers 13 residues. CDR3 sequence (DNA): TGTGCCAGCAGCCCCCCGAGTGGTGAAAAACTGTTTTTT. The encoded protein is CASSPPSGEKLFF.

This clonotype was detected a few times. This chain uses TRBV5-5 with TRBJ1-6, with a possible D match to TRBD1 (5 bases). The CDR3 totals 14 residues. V was pared by 4 bases and J by 7 bases, with 12 bases between. Germline CDR1 SGHKS, CDR2 YYEKEE (reference sequence). Here the CDR3 DNA reads TGTGCCAGCAGCACCGGGACGGGGAATTCACCCCTCCACTTT. Residues: CASSTGTGNSPLHF. Full variable domain (remainder filled in from reference TRBV5-5 and TRBJ1-6): DAGVTQSPTHLIKTRGQQVTLRCSPISGHKSVSWYQQVLGQGPQFIFQYYEKEERGRGNFPDRFSARQFPNYSSELNVNALLLGDSALYLCASSTGTGNSPLHFGNGTRLTVT.

This clonotype has only a few counts. CDR3 region: CASSIAGGADYNEQFF. DNA for the CDR3: TGTGCCAGCAGCATTGCAGGGGGCGCGGACTACAATGAGCAGTTCTTC. The J gene is TRBJ2-1, the V gene TRBV7-2, with TRBD1 matching 8 bases. Germline trimming cut 5 bases from V and 3 bases from J; bases unmatched to any gene: 9. From germline, CDR1 is SGHTA and CDR2 FQGNSA. The CDR3 is 16 residues long.

This chain connects TRBV6-2 or TRBV6-3 to TRBJ2-2, with D possibly TRBD1 on 6 matching bases. Germline loops: CDR1 MNHEY, CDR2 SVGEGT. With 7 bases removed from V and 4 bases from J, the gap between germline ends came to 16 bases. The CDR3 runs to 15 residues. The CDR3, as DNA: TGTGCCAGCACCTTTGACAGGCCGAGCACCGGGGAGCTGTTTTTT. It translates to CASTFDRPSTGELFF.

This clonotype came up many times. The chain combines TRBV9 with TRBJ2-1; D remains unclear. CDR3 size: 14 residues. Looked up from germline, CDR1 is SGDLS and CDR2 is YYNGEE. With 5 bases removed from V and 7 bases from J, the gap between germline ends came to 16 bases. The CDR3 loop reads CASSLGSLRNEQFF. CDR3 bases: TGTGCCAGCAGTCTGGGCTCCCTGAGAAATGAGCAGTTCTTC.

This clonotype was recorded many times. The V call is TRBV7-9, the J call TRBJ2-3, with D hard to call. Germline V lookup: CDR1 SEHNR, CDR2 FQNEAQ (reference sequence). This CDR3 comprises 11 residues. Trimming shortened V by 4 bases and J by 5 bases, and 4 bases separated the two germline ends. The CDR3 DNA sequence: TGTGCCAGCAGCTCCAAAGATACGCAGTATTTT. Encoded protein: CASSSKDTQYF.

This clonotype occurred many times. The chain employs TRBV4-2 and TRBJ2-1; TRBD2 is a possible D gene (5 bases). Germline CDR1 is LGHNA and CDR2 is YNFKEQ. The CDR3 runs 13 residues. Trimming shortened V by 1 base and J by 4 bases, and 5 bases separated the two germline ends. Here the CDR3 DNA reads TGTGCCAGCAGCCAAGGCGGGTACAATGAGCAGTTCTTC. Amino acid sequence: CASSQGGYNEQFF.

The CDR3 reads CAWSARQNTEAFF. For the CDR3, the DNA is TGTGCCTGGAGTGCTCGACAGAACACTGAAGCTTTCTTT. The chain has TRBV30 and TRBJ1-1; D uncertain. CDR3 length equals 13 residues. Germline V lookup: CDR1 GTSNPN, CDR2 SVGIG (reference sequence). The ends were cut back, 1 base at V and 1 base at J, with 7 bases in the middle.

Concerning this clonotype itself: A much more abundant neighbour one base away suggests this may be a read error. The chain uses TRBV6-5 and TRBJ2-2; possibly TRBD1 for D (6 bases). Germline V gives CDR1 MNHEY, CDR2 SVGAGI. The CDR3 totals 14 residues. The CDR3 DNA follows: TGTGCCAGCAAGGCGGACAGAGACACCGGGGAGCTGTCTTTT. Its protein is CASKADRDTGELSF.

V gene TRBV27 combines with J gene TRBJ2-5; D not certain. Germline CDR1 and CDR2: MNHEY and SMNVEV (reference sequence). With 5 bases removed from V and 4 bases from J, the gap between germline ends came to 11 bases. The CDR3 sequence is 13 residues long. The DNA of the CDR3 is TGTGCCAGCAGTCTCCGGAGTAGAGAGACCCAGTACTTC. This gives the protein CASSLRSRETQYF.

This sequence joins TRBV5-1 and TRBJ2-2; TRBD1 might be the D (5 bases). The CDR3 extends over 16 amino acids. Trimming shortened V by 1 base and J by 4 bases, and 14 bases separated the two germline ends. Germline loops: CDR1 SGHRS, CDR2 YFSETQ. DNA for the CDR3: TGCGCCAGCAGCTTGAGGGGCGCAGTAGTCACCGGGGAGCTGTTTTTT. It specifies CASSLRGAVVTGELFF. The full variable domain, with the rest looked up from reference TRBV5-1 and TRBJ2-2, is KAGVTQTPRYLIKTRGQQVTLSCSPISGHRSVSWYQQTPGQGLQFLFEYFSETQRNKGNFPGRFSGRQFSNSRSEMNVSTLELGDSALYLCASSLRGAVVTGELFFGEGSRLTVL.

Ten or more counts support this clonotype. This chain links TRBV6-2 or TRBV6-3 with TRBJ2-1; D is unclear. V was shortened by 6 bases and J by 7 bases, with 25 bases between the two germline ends. Germline V CDR1 and CDR2: MNHEY, SVGEGT. The CDR3 has 17 amino acids. The chain's CDR3 is CASRSRPGPRSGNEQFF. The CDR3 nucleotides read TGTGCCAGCAGATCCCGCCCCGGACCCCGATCGGGTAATGAGCAGTTCTTC.

This clonotype came up many times. The V gene is TRBV6-2 or TRBV6-3, the J gene TRBJ2-7; the D gene is possibly TRBD2 (5 bases). The CDR3 runs to 14 residues. CDR1 MNHEY and CDR2 SVGEGT come from the germline V gene. With 2 bases removed from V and 5 bases from J, the gap between germline ends came to 13 bases. For the CDR3, the DNA is TGTGCCAGCAGTTACGCCTCCGGGGAAAACGAGCAGTACTTC. It yields the protein CASSYASGENEQYF.

This clonotype turned up a few times. The rearrangement uses TRBV7-3 and TRBJ2-5, with 8 bases lining up with TRBD1. There are 15 residues in the CDR3. J gave up 5 bases and V 2 bases, and 7 bases lay outside the gene matches. Germline-derived CDR1 and CDR2 are SGHTA and FQGTGA. CDR3 nucleotide sequence: TGTGCCAGCAGCTTAGAGCCAGGGGGCCGTGAGACCCAGTACTTC. It is translated as CASSLEPGGRETQYF.

The chain has TRBV25-1 and TRBJ2-2; D ambiguous. V was cut by 8 bases and J by 6 bases, with 19 bases left in between. Germline loops: CDR1 MGHDK, CDR2 SYGVNS. The CDR3 has 15 amino acids. CDR3 in DNA: TGTGCCAGCTCCCGACATACCGCCAACCCCGGGGAGCTGTTTTTT. It specifies CASSRHTANPGELFF. Variable domain in full (rest from reference TRBV25-1 and TRBJ2-2): EADIYQTPRYLVIGTGKKITLECSQTMGHDKMYWYQQDPGMELHLIHYSYGVNSTEKGDLSSESTVSRIRTEHFPLTLESARPSHTSQYLCASSRHTANPGELFFGEGSRLTVL.

Many counts were recorded for this clonotype. The gene calls are TRBV4-2 and TRBJ1-3, with no clear D. V was trimmed by 0 bases and J by 4 bases, leaving 10 bases between them. The length of the CDR3 is 15 residues. Germline CDR1 and CDR2: LGHNA and YNFKEQ. The CDR3 spells CASSQDAGEGNTIYF. The CDR3 DNA sequence: TGTGCCAGCAGCCAAGATGCCGGGGAAGGAAACACCATATATTTT.

This clonotype was observed many times. This chain connects TRBV27 to TRBJ2-3; D remains ambiguous. The CDR3 covers 15 residues. Germline V CDR1 and CDR2: MNHEY, SMNVEV (reference sequence). V gave up 4 bases and J gave up 5 bases, with 16 bases separating them. Here the CDR3 DNA reads TGTGCCAGCAGTTCCGACCGCGTTCCGGGAGATACGCAGTATTTT. It yields the protein CASSSDRVPGDTQYF.

At least ten counts were recorded for this clonotype. The CDR3: CASSLVSPGSDTQYF. The CDR3 coding sequence is TGTGCCAGCAGCTTAGTGAGCCCTGGGAGTGATACGCAGTATTTT. V is TRBV11-1 and J is TRBJ2-3, with D possibly matching TRBD2 (5 bases). V lost 1 base, J lost 6 bases, and 14 bases lay in between. This CDR3 is 15 amino acids long. The germline gives CDR1 SGHAT, CDR2 FQDESV (reference sequence).

This clonotype was observed many times. The rearrangement uses TRBV4-2 and TRBJ2-1; TRBD2 agrees at 8 bases. This CDR3 spans 17 amino acids. CDR1 and CDR2 from the germline V gene are LGHNA and YNFKEQ. The trim removed 0 bases at V and 5 bases at J, leaving 9 bases unmatched. The CDR3 bases are TGTGCCAGCAGCCAAGATAATACGGGGGGGCCCCACAATGAGCAGTTCTTC. Encoded protein: CASSQDNTGGPHNEQFF.

This rearrangement joins TRBV7-6 to TRBJ2-3; D might be TRBD2 (5 bases). This CDR3 is 15 amino acids long. V was pared by 4 bases and J by 0 bases, with 11 bases between. Germline CDR1 SGHVS, CDR2 FNYEAQ. CDR3 region: CASSSSGLSTDTQYF. DNA of the CDR3: TGTGCCAGCAGCTCGAGCGGCCTGAGCACAGATACGCAGTATTTT.

This clonotype has only a few counts. The genes are TRBV12-3 or TRBV12-4 and TRBJ2-2; D remains ambiguous. V was trimmed by 3 bases and J by 4 bases, leaving 6 bases between them. This CDR3 is built from 13 residues. The DNA of the CDR3 is TGTGCCAGCAGTTTGGTTGTCACCGGGGAGCTGTTTTTT. As protein: CASSLVVTGELFF.

This clonotype was picked up a small number of times. The chain combines TRBV20-1 with TRBJ2-3, with a possible D match to TRBD2 (5 bases). The CDR3 runs to 15 residues. Germline V gene sequence: CDR1 DFQATT, CDR2 SNEGSKA (reference sequence). V was trimmed by 2 bases and J by 4 bases, leaving 16 bases between them. CDR3 residues: CSARKNEGRADTQYF. DNA of the CDR3: TGCAGTGCTAGAAAGAACGAGGGCCGGGCAGATACGCAGTATTTT.

The table lists this clonotype with many counts. This sequence joins TRBV7-3 and TRBJ2-3; D is unresolved. Germline CDR1 reads SGHTA; CDR2 reads FQGTGA. The CDR3 is 14 residues long. V dropped 2 bases and J dropped 4 bases, with 10 bases sitting between them. The CDR3 coding sequence is TGTGCCAGCAGCTTAGTCCCTCCCCCAGATACGCAGTATTTT. Translation gives CASSLVPPPDTQYF.